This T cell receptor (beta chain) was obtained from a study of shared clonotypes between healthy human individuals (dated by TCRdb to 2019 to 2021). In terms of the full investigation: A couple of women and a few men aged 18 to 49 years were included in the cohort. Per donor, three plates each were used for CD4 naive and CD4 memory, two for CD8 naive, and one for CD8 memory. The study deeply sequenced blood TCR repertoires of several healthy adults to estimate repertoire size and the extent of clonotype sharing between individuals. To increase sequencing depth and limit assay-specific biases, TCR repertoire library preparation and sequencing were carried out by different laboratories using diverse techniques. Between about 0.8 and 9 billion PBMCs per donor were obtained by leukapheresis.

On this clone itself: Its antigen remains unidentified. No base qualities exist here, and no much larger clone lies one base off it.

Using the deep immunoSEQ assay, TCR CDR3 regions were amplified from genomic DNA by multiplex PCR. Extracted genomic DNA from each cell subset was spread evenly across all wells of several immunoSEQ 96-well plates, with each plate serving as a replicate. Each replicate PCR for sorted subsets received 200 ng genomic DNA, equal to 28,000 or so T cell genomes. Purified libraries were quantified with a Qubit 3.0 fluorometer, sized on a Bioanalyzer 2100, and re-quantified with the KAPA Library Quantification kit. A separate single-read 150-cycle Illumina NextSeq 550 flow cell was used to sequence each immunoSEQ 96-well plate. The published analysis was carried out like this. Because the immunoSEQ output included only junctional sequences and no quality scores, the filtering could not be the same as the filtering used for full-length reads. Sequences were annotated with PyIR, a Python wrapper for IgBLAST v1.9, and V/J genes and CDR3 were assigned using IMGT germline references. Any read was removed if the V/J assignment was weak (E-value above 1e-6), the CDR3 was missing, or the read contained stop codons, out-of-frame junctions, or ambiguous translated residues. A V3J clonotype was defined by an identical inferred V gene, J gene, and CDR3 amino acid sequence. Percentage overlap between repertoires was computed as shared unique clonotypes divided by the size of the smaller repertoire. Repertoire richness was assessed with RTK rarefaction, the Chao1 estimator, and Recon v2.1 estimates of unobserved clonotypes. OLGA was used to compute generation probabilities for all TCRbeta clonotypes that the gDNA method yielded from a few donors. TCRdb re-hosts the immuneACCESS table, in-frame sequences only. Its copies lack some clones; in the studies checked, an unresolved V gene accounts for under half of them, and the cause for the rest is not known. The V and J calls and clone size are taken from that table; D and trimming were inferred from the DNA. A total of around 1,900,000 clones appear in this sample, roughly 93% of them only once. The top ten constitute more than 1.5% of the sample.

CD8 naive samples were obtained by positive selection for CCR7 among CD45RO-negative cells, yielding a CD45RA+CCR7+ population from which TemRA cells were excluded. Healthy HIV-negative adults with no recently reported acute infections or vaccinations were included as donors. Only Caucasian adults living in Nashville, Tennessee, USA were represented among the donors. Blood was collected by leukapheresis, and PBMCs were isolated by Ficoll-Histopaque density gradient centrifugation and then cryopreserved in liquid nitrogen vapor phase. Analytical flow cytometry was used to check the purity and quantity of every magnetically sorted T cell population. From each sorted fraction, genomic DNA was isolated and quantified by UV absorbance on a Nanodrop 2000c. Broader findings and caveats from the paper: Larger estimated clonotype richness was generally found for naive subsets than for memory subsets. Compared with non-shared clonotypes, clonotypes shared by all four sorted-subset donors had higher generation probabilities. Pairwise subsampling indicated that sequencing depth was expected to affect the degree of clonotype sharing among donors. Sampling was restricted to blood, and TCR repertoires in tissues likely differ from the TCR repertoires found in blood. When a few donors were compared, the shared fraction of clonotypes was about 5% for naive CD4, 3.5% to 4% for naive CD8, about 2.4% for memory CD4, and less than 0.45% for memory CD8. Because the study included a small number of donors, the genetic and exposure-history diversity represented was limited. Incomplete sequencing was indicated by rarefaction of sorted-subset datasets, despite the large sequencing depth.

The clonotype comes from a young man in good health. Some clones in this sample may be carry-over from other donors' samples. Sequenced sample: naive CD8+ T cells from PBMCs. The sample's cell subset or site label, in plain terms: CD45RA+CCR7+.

In nucleotide form, the sequence is TGTGCCAGCAGCCCAGACGTCGGGAGGGTACACAATGAGCAGTTCTTC. Protein translation: CASSPDVGRVHNEQFF. The V gene is TRBV7-8 and the J gene is TRBJ2-1, with 8 middle bases fitting TRBD2. The CDR3, from cysteine to phenylalanine, totals 16 residues. The DNA shown is the 48-base CDR3, in frame from base 1. V lost 5 bases and J lost 5 bases, and the count of bases not matched to a germline gene is 11. As encoded in the germline V gene, CDR1 is SGHVS while CDR2 is FQNEAQ.